This TCR beta chain was identified during a study of Ad26.COV2.S vaccination and SARS-CoV-2 variants. Study-wide points: Recipients of vaccine and of placebo showed similar breadth of their non-spike TCR repertoires.

As for treatment: some 20 received Ad26.COV2.S at low or high dose, single or two shots; about five received placebo; per-sample allocation not given. Following the first vaccine or placebo injection, samples were taken on day 63. A word on this clone: Its cognate antigen is unknown.

This CDR3 spans 16 amino acids. V dropped 0 bases and J dropped 4; count of bases not matched to a gene: 3. From germline, CDR1 is MGHRA and CDR2 YSYEKL. Assay used: immunoSEQ multiplex PCR; TCRdb lists only in-frame clones, some missing. This repertoire shows roughly 390,000 clones, 88% found once; its top ten account for approximately 3.7%. The starting material was peripheral blood, obtained in a trial of Ad26.COV2.S vaccine versus placebo. The source is a person aged 18-65 years who received the Ad26.COV2.S COVID-19 vaccine or a placebo. The chain uses TRBV4-1 and TRBJ1-1; 12 bases match TRBD1. CDR3 amino acids: CASSQDTGQGATEAFF. For the CDR3, the DNA is TGCGCCAGCAGCCAAGATACGGGACAGGGGGCCACTGAAGCTTTCTTT.